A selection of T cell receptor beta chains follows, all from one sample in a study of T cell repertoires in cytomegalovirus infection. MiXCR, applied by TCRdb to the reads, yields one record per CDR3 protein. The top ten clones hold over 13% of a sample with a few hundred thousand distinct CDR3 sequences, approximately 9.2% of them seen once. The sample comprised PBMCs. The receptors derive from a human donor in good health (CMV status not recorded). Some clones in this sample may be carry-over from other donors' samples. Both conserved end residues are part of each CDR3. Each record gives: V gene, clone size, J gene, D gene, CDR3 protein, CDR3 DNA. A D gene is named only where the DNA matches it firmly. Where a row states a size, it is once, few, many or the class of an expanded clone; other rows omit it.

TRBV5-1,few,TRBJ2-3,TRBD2,CASSVTSGMGNTQYF,TGCGCCAGCAGCGTCACTAGCGGGATGGGGAATACGCAGTATTTT
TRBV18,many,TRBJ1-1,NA,CASSPSIPTGNTEAFF,TGTGCCAGCTCACCCTCAATCCCTACAGGGAACACTGAAGCTTTCTTT
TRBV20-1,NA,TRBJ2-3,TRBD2,CSATPSGRRKKDTQYF,TGCAGTGCCACCCCTAGCGGGAGAAGGAAAAAAGATACGCAGTATTTT
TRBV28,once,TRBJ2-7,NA,CASGQRSGQYF,TGTGCCAGCGGACAGAGAAGTGGGCAGTACTTC
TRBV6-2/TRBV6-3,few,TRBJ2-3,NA,CASSYGQGQQYF,TGTGCCAGCAGTTACGGCCAAGGACAGCAGTATTTT
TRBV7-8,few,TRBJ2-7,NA,CASSLGAQAVTHREQYF,TGTGCCAGCAGCTTAGGTGCCCAGGCGGTGACCCATCGGGAGCAGTACTTC
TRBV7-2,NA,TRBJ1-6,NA,CASTLGLRPDSPLHF,TGTGCCAGCACCTTAGGTCTCAGGCCTGATTCACCCCTCCACTTT
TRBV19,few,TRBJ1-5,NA,CASTFTPGNPSNQPQHF,TGTGCCAGTACGTTCACCCCCGGAAACCCCAGCAATCAGCCCCAGCATTTT
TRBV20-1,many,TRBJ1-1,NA,CSARLGGMNTEAFF,TGCAGTGCTAGACTTGGGGGGATGAACACTGAAGCTTTCTTT
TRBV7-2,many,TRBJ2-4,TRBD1,CASSYRDRSLLAKNIQYF,TGTGCCAGCAGCTATAGGGACAGGTCCTTATTAGCCAAAAACATTCAGTACTTC
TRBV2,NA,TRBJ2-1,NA,CARGASYNEQFF,TGTGCCAGGGGGGCTTCCTACAATGAGCAGTTCTTC
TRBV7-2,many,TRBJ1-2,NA,CASSSVLLNYGYTF,TGTGCCAGCAGCTCAGTTCTACTTAACTATGGCTACACCTTC
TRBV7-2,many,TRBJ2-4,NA,CASSFEGVLGKNIQYF,TGTGCCAGCAGCTTCGAGGGGGTATTGGGCAAAAACATTCAGTACTTC
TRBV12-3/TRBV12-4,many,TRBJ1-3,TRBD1,CASSGWGPGGRGNTIYF,TGTGCCAGCAGTGGGTGGGGGCCAGGGGGCCGTGGAAACACCATATATTTT
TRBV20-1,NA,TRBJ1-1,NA,CSALTAGDEAFF,TGCAGTGCTTTGACTGCAGGTGATGAAGCTTTCTTT
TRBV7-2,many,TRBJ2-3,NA,CASSSGPLGDTQYF,TGTGCCAGCAGCTCAGGACCTTTGGGGGATACGCAGTATTTT
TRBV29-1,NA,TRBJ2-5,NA,CSVYQQGTQYF,TGCAGCGTTTACCAACAGGGGACCCAGTACTTC
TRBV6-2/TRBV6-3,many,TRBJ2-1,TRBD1,CASIAGTGSSYNEQFF,TGTGCCAGCATCGCCGGGACAGGGAGCTCCTACAATGAGCAGTTCTTC
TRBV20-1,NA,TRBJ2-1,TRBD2,CSASSLAVPVVQFF,TGCAGTGCTAGTTCTCTAGCGGTCCCGGTGGTGCAGTTCTTC
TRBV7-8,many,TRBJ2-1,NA,CASSFPAGPYNEQFF,TGTGCCAGCAGCTTCCCGGCGGGGCCGTACAATGAGCAGTTCTTC
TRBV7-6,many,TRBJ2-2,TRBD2,CASSRYLAEAGELFF,TGTGCCAGCAGCCGTTACCTAGCGGAGGCCGGGGAGCTGTTTTTT
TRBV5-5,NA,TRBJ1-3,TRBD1,CASSSTGSGNTIYF,TGTGCCAGCAGCTCGACAGGGAGTGGAAACACCATATATTTT
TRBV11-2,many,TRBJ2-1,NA,CASTLGGSTSYNEQFF,TGTGCCAGCACCCTGGGTGGGAGCACCTCCTACAATGAGCAGTTCTTC
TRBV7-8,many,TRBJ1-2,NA,CASSFTVNYGYTF,TGTGCCAGCAGCTTTACAGTAAACTATGGCTACACCTTC
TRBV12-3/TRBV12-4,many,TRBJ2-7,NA,CASSSRQGAGKYF,TGTGCCAGCAGTTCCCGACAGGGCGCGGGAAAGTACTTC
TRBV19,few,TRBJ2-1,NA,CASSMGPPTYNEQFF,TGTGCCAGTAGTATGGGACCACCAACCTACAATGAGCAGTTCTTC
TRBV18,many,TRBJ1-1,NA,CASSPSLGGLDEAFF,TGTGCCAGCTCACCAAGTCTGGGGGGGCTTGATGAAGCTTTCTTT
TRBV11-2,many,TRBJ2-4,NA,CASSFSQGMSKINIQYF,TGTGCCAGCAGCTTCAGTCAGGGGATGTCCAAGATAAACATTCAGTACTTC
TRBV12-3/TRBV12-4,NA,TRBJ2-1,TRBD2,CASRPIAGAYNEQFF,TGTGCCAGCAGACCCATAGCGGGGGCGTACAATGAGCAGTTCTTC
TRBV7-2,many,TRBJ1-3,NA,CASSPPRALEGNTIYF,TGTGCCAGCAGCCCACCCCGCGCTCTCGAGGGAAACACCATATATTTT
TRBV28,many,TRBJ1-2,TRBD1,CASSLGTARNYGYTF,TGTGCCAGCAGTTTGGGGACAGCCCGTAACTATGGCTACACCTTC
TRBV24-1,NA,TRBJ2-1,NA,CATSGWNNEQFF,TGTGCCACCAGTGGATGGAACAATGAGCAGTTCTTC
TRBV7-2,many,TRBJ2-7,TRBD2,CASTPLAAAGEQYF,TGTGCCAGCACCCCACTAGCGGCCGCGGGTGAGCAGTACTTC
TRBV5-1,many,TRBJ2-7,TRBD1,CASSSRTGRETYEQYF,TGCGCCAGCAGCTCCAGGACAGGGCGAGAGACCTACGAGCAGTACTTC
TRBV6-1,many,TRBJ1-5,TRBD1,CASSERQGGNNQPQHF,TGTGCCAGCAGTGAAAGGCAGGGGGGCAACAATCAGCCCCAGCATTTT
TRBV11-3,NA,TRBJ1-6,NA,CASSLEVIGDQVNSPLHF,TGTGCCAGCAGCTTAGAGGTCATCGGGGACCAGGTCAATTCACCCCTCCACTTT
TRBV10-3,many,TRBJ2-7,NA,CAISEVPAPGYEQYF,TGTGCCATCAGTGAGGTGCCGGCCCCCGGGTACGAGCAGTACTTC
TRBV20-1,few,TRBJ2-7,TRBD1,CSARGGQGEWYEQYF,TGCAGTGCTAGAGGGGGACAGGGGGAGTGGTACGAGCAGTACTTC
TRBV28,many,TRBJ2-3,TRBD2,CASSLAGVKTDTQYF,TGTGCCAGCAGTCTAGCGGGAGTGAAGACAGATACGCAGTATTTT
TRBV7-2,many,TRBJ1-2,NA,CASSPTQVREGYTF,TGTGCCAGCAGCCCGACACAGGTTCGGGAAGGCTACACCTTC
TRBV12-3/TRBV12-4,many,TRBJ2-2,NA,CASRDTSNTGELFF,TGTGCCAGCAGGGACACTTCGAACACCGGGGAGCTGTTTTTT
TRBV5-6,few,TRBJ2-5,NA,CASLKGGQQETQYF,TGTGCCTCCCTAAAGGGGGGGCAACAAGAGACCCAGTACTTC
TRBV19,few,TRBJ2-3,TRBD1,CASSSAGTGVHTQYF,TGTGCCAGTAGTTCCGCCGGGACAGGGGTGCATACGCAGTATTTT
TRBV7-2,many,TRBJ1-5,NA,CASSLAGRGNQPQHF,TGTGCCAGCAGCTTAGCGGGAAGGGGCAATCAGCCCCAGCATTTT
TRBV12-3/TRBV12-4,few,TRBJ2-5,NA,CASSLARGQETQYF,TGTGCCAGCAGTTTAGCCAGGGGCCAAGAGACCCAGTACTTC
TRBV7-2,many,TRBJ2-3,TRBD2,CASSLIGTSGRANTDTQYF,TGTGCCAGCAGCTTAATCGGGACTAGCGGGAGGGCTAACACAGATACGCAGTATTTT
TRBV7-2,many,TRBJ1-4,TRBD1,CASSLHPGQGARYDEKLFF,TGTGCCAGCAGCCTCCATCCGGGACAGGGGGCTCGGTACGATGAAAAACTGTTTTTT
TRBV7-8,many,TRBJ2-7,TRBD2,CASSLRLAGVLKSHEQYF,TGTGCCAGCAGCTTAAGACTAGCGGGAGTGTTAAAGAGCCACGAGCAGTACTTC
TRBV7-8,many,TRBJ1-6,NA,CASSLAGMNSPLHF,TGTGCCAGCAGCTTAGCAGGGATGAATTCACCCCTCCACTTT
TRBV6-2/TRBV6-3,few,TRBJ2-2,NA,CASGRFANTGELFF,TGTGCCAGCGGGAGGTTCGCGAACACCGGGGAGCTGTTTTTT
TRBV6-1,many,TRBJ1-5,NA,CASQRGDSQPQHF,TGTGCCAGCCAACGGGGGGATTCTCAGCCCCAGCATTTT
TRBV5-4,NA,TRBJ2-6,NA,CASSRGPSSGANVLTF,TGTGCCAGCAGCCGGGGACCGTCCTCTGGGGCCAACGTCCTGACTTTC
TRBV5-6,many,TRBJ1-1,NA,CASSLLSGRMNTEAFF,TGTGCCAGCAGCCTATTATCGGGACGGATGAACACTGAAGCTTTCTTT
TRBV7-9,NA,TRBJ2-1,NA,CASMAGLSYNEQFF,TGTGCCAGTATGGCGGGGCTCTCCTACAATGAGCAGTTCTTC